These T cell receptor beta chains were read from a single sample in a study of T cell changes during pregnancy in multiple sclerosis. Profiled with immunoSEQ multiplex PCR; TCRdb holds only in-frame clones, not every one. The table shows roughly 42,000 clones, with 91% occurring only once. The material was CD4+ T cells from peripheral blood mononuclear cells, obtained before pregnancy. The receptors were gathered from a female donor with multiple sclerosis, enrolled in a pregnancy study. CDR3s include the opening cysteine and the closing phenylalanine or tryptophan. The D gene is left open where the match is weak. Expanded clones are given a class, and other clones once, few, many or no size at all.

j_call d_call v_call clone_size cdr3_nt cdr3_aa
TRBJ1-5 - TRBV4-3 - TGCGCCAGCAGCCAAGGGCCGAATAGCAATCAGCCCCAGCATTTT CASSQGPNSNQPQHF
TRBJ1-6 TRBD1 TRBV19 - TGTGCCAGTAGCGACAGGGTGGTGTCACCCCTCCACTTT CASSDRVVSPLHF
TRBJ2-6 - TRBV29-1 - TGCAGCGTAACAGGGTCCCACGACTCTGGGGCCAACGTCCTGACTTTC CSVTGSHDSGANVLTF
TRBJ2-1 - TRBV5-5 - TGTGCCAGCAGCTTGGGGCCCCGACAGGAGCAGTTCTTC CASSLGPRQEQFF
TRBJ2-1 TRBD2 TRBV6-1 - TGTGCCAGCAGATTTGCGGGGGGCAATGAGCAGTTCTTC CASRFAGGNEQFF
TRBJ2-5 - TRBV7-2 - TGTGCCAGCAGTCCTACTCGAGGCCAAGAGACCCAGTACTTC CASSPTRGQETQYF
TRBJ1-2 - TRBV18 - TGTGCCAGCTCACCACCGCAGGGTCTAGACTATGGCTACACCTTC CASSPPQGLDYGYTF
TRBJ1-1 TRBD1 TRBV7-8 few TGTGCCAGCAGCCAAGACAGGGTTGGGACTGAAGCTTTCTTT CASSQDRVGTEAFF
TRBJ1-2 - TRBV6-5 once TGTGCCAGCAGAAGGGAGGATGGCTACACCTTC CASRREDGYTF
TRBJ1-2 - TRBV7-9 - TGTGCCAGCAGCCCCCAAGTCAGGGGTCCCCGGCCTCAGGGCTACACCTTC CASSPQVRGPRPQGYTF
TRBJ2-2 - TRBV5-6 few TGTGCCAGCAGCTCGGGACAGAACACCGGGGAGCTGTTTTTT CASSSGQNTGELFF
TRBJ1-3 - TRBV9 few TGTGCCAGCAGCGGCACAGAGCTCTCTGGAAACACCATATATTTT CASSGTELSGNTIYF
TRBJ1-3 - TRBV7-9 - TGTGCCAGCAGCTTATGGGAGTCTGGAAACACCATATATTTT CASSLWESGNTIYF
TRBJ1-6 TRBD1 TRBV9 once TGTGCCAGCAGCGTAGGGACAGGGGAGAGGTCACCCCTCCACTTT CASSVGTGERSPLHF
TRBJ1-1 - TRBV5-5 - TGTGCCAGCAGCCAACTGGGGGGGGTAGGAAACACTGAAGCTTTCTTT CASSQLGGVGNTEAFF
TRBJ2-7 TRBD2 TRBV6-5 - TGTGCCAGCAGCCCCGGACTAGCGGGGTCCTACGAGCAGTACTTC CASSPGLAGSYEQYF
TRBJ2-7 TRBD2 TRBV7-2 few TGTGCCAGCAGCGTTACTAGCGGGGGAGGTTCCTACGAGCAGTACTTC CASSVTSGGGSYEQYF
TRBJ2-5 TRBD2 TRBV6-1 - TGTGCCGCGCTGCGGGGGGGCCGGGAGACCCAGTACTTC CAALRGGRETQYF
TRBJ1-2 - TRBV21-1 - TGTGCCAGCAGCAAAGAGGCAGGCGACCCCTATGGCTACACCTTC CASSKEAGDPYGYTF
TRBJ2-3 TRBD2 TRBV4-2 - TGTGCCAGCAGCCAAGTGGGGGGGGGACCCGGGGATACGCAGTATTTT CASSQVGGGPGDTQYF
TRBJ2-7 TRBD1 TRBV4-2 once TGTGCCAGCAGCCAAGTTGGGGGCGGGCAGGGGGCCTACGGGCAGTACTTC CASSQVGGGQGAYGQYF
TRBJ1-4 - TRBV19 - TGTGCCAGTAGTCTTAATTTCGGTGAAAAACTGTTTTTT CASSLNFGEKLFF
TRBJ1-1 - TRBV29-1 - TGCAGCGTTGGGGGGGTTAGGGGAGCTGAAGCTTTCTTT CSVGGVRGAEAFF
TRBJ1-2 - TRBV5-4 once TGTGCCAGCAGCTTGGTCAGGGCCCTAGGTGGCTACACCTTC CASSLVRALGGYTF
TRBJ2-5 - TRBV6-1 - TGTGCCAGCAGTGAAGCGCTCGCGAGGCAGACCCAGTACTTC CASSEALARQTQYF
TRBJ1-3 - TRBV2 - TGTGCCAGCAAGGAGGGGACCAACTCTGGAAACACCATATATTTT CASKEGTNSGNTIYF
TRBJ1-1 - TRBV5-5 once TGTGCCAGCAGCCCCAGGGTGACGGGCACTGAAGCTTTCTTT CASSPRVTGTEAFF
TRBJ2-7 TRBD2 TRBV6-6 - TGTGCCAGCAGTTACGCGGGGGGCGCCTACGAGCAGTACTTC CASSYAGGAYEQYF
TRBJ2-3 - TRBV6-5 - TGTGCCAGCAGTAGGACTCATACCACAGATACGCAGTATTTT CASSRTHTTDTQYF
TRBJ2-5 TRBD2 TRBV2 - TGTGCCAGCAGTGTAATTAGCGGGGGGGCCTCAGGAGAGACCCAGTACTTC CASSVISGGASGETQYF
TRBJ1-1 - TRBV7-8 - TGTGCCAGCAGCTTAGGCATAGGGACTGGGGGAAGGACTGAAGCTTTCTTT CASSLGIGTGGRTEAFF
TRBJ2-5 TRBD1 TRBV7-6 - TGTGCCAGCAGCTTTTTAGGCCGACAGGGTCAGCAAGAGACCCAGTACTTC CASSFLGRQGQQETQYF
TRBJ1-5 TRBD1 TRBV14 - TGTGCCAGCAGCCAAGCGGACAGGGGAGGCAATCAGCCCCAGCATTTT CASSQADRGGNQPQHF
TRBJ1-3 - TRBV4-2 - TGTGCCAGCAGCCAAGCGGGATGGGCCTCTGGAAACACCATATATTTT CASSQAGWASGNTIYF
TRBJ2-7 TRBD2 TRBV6-5 - TGTGCCAGCAGGGTGGGGGGGACCTACGAGCAGTACTTC CASRVGGTYEQYF
TRBJ1-4 - TRBV10-3 - TGTGCCACCACAGTGGGAACTAATGAAAAACTGTTTTTT CATTVGTNEKLFF
TRBJ1-6 - TRBV4-3 - TGCGCCAGCAGCCAAGACAACCGGCAGGCCTCACCCCTCCACTTT CASSQDNRQASPLHF
TRBJ1-4 TRBD1 TRBV19 - TGTGCCAGTAGCCCGACAGGGGGGGATGAAAAACTGTTTTTT CASSPTGGDEKLFF